This entry lists 18 T cell receptor beta chains sequenced from one sample in a study of T cell repertoires in cytomegalovirus infection. TCRdb re-called the reads with MiXCR, one entry per CDR3 protein. In the table there are nearly 550,000 distinct CDR3 sequences, approximately 15% of which are singletons. The sequencing input was CD8+ T cells from PBMCs. These receptors were taken from a human donor in good health (CMV status not recorded). Some clones in this sample may be carry-over from other donors' samples.

This clonotype was detected many times. CDR3 DNA: TGTGCCAGCAGTTCCCTCGGGGAGCCTAATGAAAAACTGTTTTTT. Translation gives CASSSLGEPNEKLFF. This chain links TRBV12-3 or TRBV12-4 with TRBJ1-4; D unresolved. CDR3 length: 15 residues. The V end lost 4 bases, the J end lost 3 bases, and 12 bases lay between the germline ends.

At least ten counts were recorded for this clonotype. The gene calls are TRBV6-5 and TRBJ2-3; 9 bases line up with TRBD2. The CDR3 length is 16 residues. V trimming: 0 bases; J trimming: 2 bases; junction bases outside the gene matches: 3. Looked up from germline, CDR1 is MNHEY and CDR2 is SVGAGI. The CDR3 loop reads CASSYSGGGDTDTQYF. CDR3 DNA: TGTGCCAGCAGTTACTCAGGCGGGGGGGACACAGATACGCAGTATTTT.

The V gene is TRBV20-1, the J gene TRBJ1-5; no firm D call. From germline, CDR1 is DFQATT and CDR2 SNEGSKA (reference sequence). The CDR3 is 15 amino acids. With 2 bases removed from V and 7 bases from J, the gap between germline ends came to 18 bases. In DNA, the CDR3 is TGCAGTGCTAGACTCCAGGAGGGTCTATACCAGCCCCAGCATTTT. It encodes CSARLQEGLYQPQHF.

This clonotype has a count of ten or more. The chain recombines TRBV27 with TRBJ2-1, with a possible D match to TRBD1 (5 bases). Germline V gene sequence: CDR1 MNHEY, CDR2 SMNVEV (reference sequence). Trimming removed 8 bases at V and 8 bases at J, with 16 bases between. The length of the CDR3 is 13 residues. CDR3 loop: CASVELGADEQFF. The CDR3 coding sequence is TGTGCCAGCGTCGAGTTAGGGGCCGATGAGCAGTTCTTC.

The V call is TRBV19, the J call TRBJ1-5; weak D call: TRBD1 (5 bases). Between the trimmed V and J ends, which lost 9 bases and 11 bases, there was a span of 20 bases. Germline CDR1 reads LNHDA; CDR2 reads SQIVND (reference sequence). This CDR3 is built from 13 residues. In DNA form, the CDR3 reads TGTGCCAGCGAGGACAAGCTGGAAAGGTCCCAGCATTTT. This gives the protein CASEDKLERSQHF.

This clonotype appeared many times. The CDR3 protein is CASSLFGQIGGSGTEAFF. CDR3 in DNA: TGTGCCAGCAGTTTATTCGGCCAAATAGGGGGCTCAGGCACTGAAGCTTTCTTT. The rearrangement links TRBV27 to TRBJ1-1, with TRBD1 identical over 7 bases. There are 18 residues in the CDR3. Trimming cost V 1 base and J 4 bases; bases outside gene matches: 15. Germline CDR1 MNHEY, CDR2 SMNVEV (reference sequence).

This clonotype was detected a few times. V gene TRBV7-9 combines with J gene TRBJ1-1; tentatively, D is TRBD1 (5 bases). There are 15 residues in the CDR3. Germline V gene sequence: CDR1 SEHNR, CDR2 FQNEAQ (reference sequence). The V and J ends lost 6 bases and 1 base respectively, with 15 bases between them. Written as DNA, the CDR3 is TGTGCCAGCAGTAGGGGTGGGGCAAGGAACACTGAAGCTTTCTTT. This translates into CASSRGGARNTEAFF.

With regard to this clonotype: Given a much more abundant clone one base away, this may be a read error. The CDR3 region has the DNA TGTGTCAGTCTAACAGGGTCCGGGGCCAACGTCCTGACTTTC. Residues: CVSLTGSGANVLTF. The chain uses TRBV2 and TRBJ2-6; D possibly corresponds to TRBD1 (6 bases). CDR3 length equals 14 residues. Germline V gene lookup returns CDR1 SNHLY and CDR2 FYNNEI.

As to this clonotype: A read error may produce the germline difference seen at one junction end. This chain uses TRBV20-1 with TRBJ1-2; no clear D gene. This CDR3 has 14 residues. Germline V CDR1 and CDR2: DFQATT, SNEGSKA (reference sequence). CDR3: CSARQSRETYVYTF. CDR3 sequence (DNA): TGCAGTGCTAGGCAGTCAAGAGAAACCTATGTCTACACCTTC.

This clonotype turned up a few times. This sequence joins TRBV29-1 and TRBJ1-1; 7 nucleotides agree with TRBD1. Germline CDR1 is SQVTM and CDR2 is ANQGSEA. The junction had 8 bases not matched to a gene; V was cut back by 2 bases and J by 11 bases. The CDR3 runs to 12 residues. CDR3 DNA sequence: TGCAGCGTTGAATCGGGGGGGACAGTTGCTTTCTTT. Translation: CSVESGGTVAFF.

The genes are TRBV9 and TRBJ2-7; D possibly matches TRBD1 or TRBD2 (5 bases each). The V gene lost 2 bases and the J gene lost 6 bases, with 21 bases spanning the gap. The CDR3 runs 16 residues. CDR1 is SGDLS, CDR2 YYNGEE, per germline. In nucleotides, the CDR3 is TGTGCCAGCAGCGTCGAGCCGGGACGGGCGCGTCGCGAGCAGTACTTC. Protein: CASSVEPGRARREQYF. The whole variable domain, filled in from reference TRBV9 and TRBJ2-7, reads DSGVTQTPKHLITATGQRVTLRCSPRSGDLSVYWYQQSLDQGLQFLIQYYNGEERAKGNILERFSAQQFPDLHSELNLSSLELGDSALYFCASSVEPGRARREQYFGPGTRLTVT.

In its sample, this clonotype was seen a few times. The V gene is TRBV5-4, the J gene TRBJ2-2; 9 bases line up with TRBD2. CDR1 SGHNT and CDR2 YYREEE come from the germline V gene (reference sequence). Losses at the gene ends were 0 bases for V and 3 bases for J; bases not matched to a gene: 3. The CDR3 is 16 residues long. Here the CDR3 reads CASSLGVAGDTGELFF. The CDR3 nucleotides read TGTGCCAGCAGCTTGGGAGTAGCGGGAGACACCGGGGAGCTGTTTTTT.

The V and J genes are TRBV25-1 and TRBJ2-1; 9 nucleotides agree with TRBD1. CDR3 length: 13 residues. The V gene's germline CDR1 is MGHDK and CDR2 SYGVNS. Losses at the gene ends were 8 bases for V and 7 bases for J; bases not matched to a gene: 6. The CDR3 loop reads CASAGTGYNEQFF. The CDR3 bases are TGTGCCAGCGCCGGGACAGGGTATAATGAGCAGTTCTTC.

The chain uses TRBV7-9 and TRBJ2-1; 8 bases match TRBD1. This CDR3 is 14 amino acids long. After removal of 5 bases from V and 8 bases from J, the junction contained 8 bases not matched to a gene. Germline V gives CDR1 SEHNR, CDR2 FQNEAQ (reference sequence). CDR3 sequence: CASSTWTGFDEQFF. The CDR3 region has the DNA TGTGCCAGCAGCACCTGGACAGGGTTCGATGAGCAGTTCTTC.

This clonotype was seen repeatedly, ten times or more. The chain recombines TRBV7-9 with TRBJ2-7, with 9 positions matching TRBD1. Looked up from germline, CDR1 is SEHNR and CDR2 is FQNEAQ (reference sequence). CDR3 length: 14 amino acids. The trim removed 2 bases at V and 5 bases at J, leaving 4 bases unmatched. The CDR3 loop reads CASSLTGGVDEQYF. The DNA for the CDR3 is TGTGCCAGCAGCTTAACAGGGGGCGTCGACGAGCAGTACTTC.

This clonotype was detected only a few times. The chain is built from TRBV28 and TRBJ2-1; 11 positions match TRBD2. V dropped 7 bases and J dropped 9; count of bases not matched to a gene: 8. This CDR3 region has 14 residues. Germline assignment: CDR1 MDHEN and CDR2 SYDVKM. The CDR3 DNA is TGTGCCAGCACTATAGCGGGAGGGCCCTTTGAGCAGTTCTTC. It translates to CASTIAGGPFEQFF.

Many counts were recorded for this clonotype. The chain recombines TRBV7-9 with TRBJ1-2; D remains ambiguous. Trimming took off 5 bases at V and 1 base at J, with 20 bases between the two ends. The CDR3 runs to 17 residues. Per the germline V gene, CDR1 is SEHNR and CDR2 is FQNEAQ (reference sequence). The CDR3 is CASSPSQTSAINYGYTF. The CDR3 DNA reads TGTGCCAGCAGCCCTTCCCAAACCTCAGCGATTAACTATGGCTACACCTTC. Drawing the rest from reference TRBV7-9 and TRBJ1-2, the complete variable domain is DTGVSQNPRHKITKRGQNVTFRCDPISEHNRLYWYRQTLGQGPEFLTYFQNEAQLEKSRLLSDRFSAERPKGSFSTLEIQRTEQGDSAMYLCASSPSQTSAINYGYTFGSGTRLTVV.

This clonotype was recorded a few times. This sequence joins TRBV10-3 and TRBJ2-1; D is possibly TRBD1 (6 bases). The V end was cut by 9 bases, the J end by 0 bases, with 9 bases between. CDR1 and CDR2 from the germline V gene are ENHRY and SYGVKD. The CDR3 is 13 residues long. The CDR3 is CAIRDNSYNEQFF. CDR3 in DNA: TGTGCCATTCGGGACAACTCCTACAATGAGCAGTTCTTC.